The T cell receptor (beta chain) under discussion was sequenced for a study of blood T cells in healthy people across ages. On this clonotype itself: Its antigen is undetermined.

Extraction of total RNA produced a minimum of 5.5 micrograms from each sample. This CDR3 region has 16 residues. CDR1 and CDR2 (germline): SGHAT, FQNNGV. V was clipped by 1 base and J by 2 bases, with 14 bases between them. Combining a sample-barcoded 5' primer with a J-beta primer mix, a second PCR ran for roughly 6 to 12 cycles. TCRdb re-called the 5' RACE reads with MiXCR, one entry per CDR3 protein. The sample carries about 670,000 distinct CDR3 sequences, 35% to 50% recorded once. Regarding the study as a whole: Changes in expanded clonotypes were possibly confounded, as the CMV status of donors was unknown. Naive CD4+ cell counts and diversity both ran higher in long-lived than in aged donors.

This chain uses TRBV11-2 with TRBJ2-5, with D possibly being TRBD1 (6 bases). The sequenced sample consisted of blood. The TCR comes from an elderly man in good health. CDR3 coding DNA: TGTGCCAGCAGCTTAGGACCCGGGACAAGACAAGAGACCCAGTACTTC. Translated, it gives CASSLGPGTRQETQYF.